This T cell receptor beta chain was captured by sequencing in a study of identifying expanded T cells in peripheral blood. Study findings and constraints: Variance in clone template counts between approximately two-week samples significantly increased with total template count across all healthy donors.

Using immunoSEQ multiplex PCR, the repertoire was profiled, and TCRdb retains in-frame clones only, with some absent. The table records 50,000 to 60,000 clones, approximately 82% of them present only once. Germline V gene data show CDR1 as SGDLS and CDR2 as YYNGEE. Trimming left V 0 bases short and J 4 bases short, with 11 bases between. The CDR3 extends over 16 amino acids. Of note for this clone: The antigen remains undetermined.

V is TRBV9 and J is TRBJ2-6; no definite D call. The source of this sequence is a person aged 18 to 75 in good health. Specimen: blood. The CDR3 sequence: CASSVGPAEGANVLTF. The CDR3 bases are TGTGCCAGCAGCGTAGGTCCCGCGGAGGGGGCCAACGTCCTGACTTTC.